These 8 T cell receptor beta chains were all obtained from the same sample, sequenced in a study of early T cells in non-severe SARS-CoV-2 infection. TCRdb itself ran the 5' RACE reads through MiXCR, one entry per CDR3 protein. The sample has tens of thousands of distinct CDR3 sequences, around 10% seen once; the top ten hold roughly 10%. Material: whole blood. The receptors were sampled from an adult who was a healthcare worker with PCR-confirmed SARS-CoV-2 infection or an uninfected control (not recorded which).

The chain joins TRBV4-1 to TRBJ1-3; D uncertain. The CDR3 runs 16 residues. Germline-derived CDR1 and CDR2 are MGHRA and YSYEKL. The V end lost 1 base, the J end lost 5 bases, and 15 bases lay between the germline ends. The CDR3 bases are TGCGCCAGCAGCCAAGTCGTTCCGTCCGGGAGAAACACCATATATTTT. Its protein product is CASSQVVPSGRNTIYF.

The chain uses TRBV20-1 and TRBJ2-4; weak D call: TRBD2 (6 bases). The CDR3 is 13 residues long. Between the trimmed V and J ends, which lost 5 bases and 7 bases, there was a span of 15 bases. Germline CDR1 reads DFQATT; CDR2 reads SNEGSKA (reference sequence). The DNA for the CDR3 is TGCAGTGCTCCCCCAGGAGGGAGTAACATTCAGTACTTC. Its protein is CSAPPGGSNIQYF.

Only a few counts were recorded for this clonotype. V gene TRBV5-5 combines with J gene TRBJ1-3, with unresolved D. Trimming took 1 base from V and 2 from J, leaving 7 bases between them. The germline gives CDR1 SGHKS, CDR2 YYEKEE (reference sequence). The length of the CDR3 is 14 residues. The CDR3 DNA sequence: TGTGCCAGCAGCTTGTTACTTACTGGAAACACCATATATTTT. Translating gives CASSLLLTGNTIYF.

The sample holds a few counts of this clonotype. The junction differs from germline at one of its ends, possibly a read error. The chain carries TRBV10-2 and TRBJ2-3; D ambiguous. From germline, CDR1 is WSHSY and CDR2 SAAADI. This CDR3 region has 13 residues. The CDR3 protein is CASSQTSTDAQYF. The CDR3 DNA sequence: TGCGCCAGCAGCCAGACCAGCACAGATGCGCAGTATTTT.

In nucleotides, the CDR3 is TGCGCCAGCAGCCCGGGGCCGACCTCCTACGAGCAGTACTTC. Protein product: CASSPGPTSYEQYF. The genes are TRBV5-1 and TRBJ2-7; possibly TRBD1 or TRBD2 for D (5 bases each). The germline V gene encodes CDR1 SGHRS and CDR2 YFSETQ. V lost 4 bases and J lost 0, with 11 bases in between. The CDR3 length is 14 residues.

The chain combines TRBV29-1 with TRBJ2-7; no clear D. The CDR3 extends over 14 amino acids. Germline assignment: CDR1 SQVTM and CDR2 ANQGSEA. V dropped 2 bases and J dropped 1 base, with 12 bases sitting between them. CDR3 bases: TGCAGCGTTGAACTAGAAAACCTTTCCTACGAGCAGTACTTC. Translating it yields CSVELENLSYEQYF.

Remarks on this clonotype: Sequence at one end of the junction differs from germline and may be a read error. CDR3 in amino acids: CASSNTGNLRGELFF. The CDR3 DNA reads as TGTGCTAGCAGCAACACAGGGAACCTACGCGGGGAGCTGTTTTTT. V gene TRBV7-7 combines with J gene TRBJ2-2, with D possibly matching TRBD1 (6 bases). CDR3 size: 15 residues. The germline CDR1 and CDR2 sequences are SSHAT and FNYEAQ (reference sequence).

V usage is TRBV29-1 and J usage is TRBJ2-3, with TRBD2 as a possible D gene (6 bases). The V and J ends lost 4 bases and 2 bases respectively, with 13 bases between them. This CDR3 is 14 amino acids long. CDR1 is SQVTM and CDR2 is ANQGSEA in the germline V gene. Here the CDR3 reads CSVVEGGLTDTQYF. CDR3 bases: TGCAGCGTTGTAGAGGGAGGACTCACAGATACGCAGTATTTT.